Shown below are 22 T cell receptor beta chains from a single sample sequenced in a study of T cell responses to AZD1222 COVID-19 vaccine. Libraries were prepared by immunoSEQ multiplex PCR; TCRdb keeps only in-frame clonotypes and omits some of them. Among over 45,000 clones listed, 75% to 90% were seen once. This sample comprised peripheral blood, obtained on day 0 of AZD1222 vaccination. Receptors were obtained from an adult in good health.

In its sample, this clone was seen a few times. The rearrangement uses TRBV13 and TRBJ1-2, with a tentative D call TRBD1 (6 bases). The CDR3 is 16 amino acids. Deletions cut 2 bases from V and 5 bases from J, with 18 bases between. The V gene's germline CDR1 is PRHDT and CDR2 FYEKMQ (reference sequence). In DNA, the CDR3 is TGTGCCAGCAGCTTACTGGGGTCGAGGGGGATTTATGGCTACACCTTC. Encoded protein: CASSLLGSRGIYGYTF.

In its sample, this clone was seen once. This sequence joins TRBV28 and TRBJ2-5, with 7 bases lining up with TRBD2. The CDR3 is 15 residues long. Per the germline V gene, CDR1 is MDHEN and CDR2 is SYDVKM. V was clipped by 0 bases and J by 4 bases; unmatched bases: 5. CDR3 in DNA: TGTGCCAGCAGTTTATGGGGAGGGTCGGGAGAGACCCAGTACTTC. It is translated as CASSLWGGSGETQYF. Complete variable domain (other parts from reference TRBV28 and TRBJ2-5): DVKVTQSSRYLVKRTGEKVFLECVQDMDHENMFWYRQDPGLGLRLIYFSYDVKMKEKGDIPEGYSVSREKKERFSLILESASTNQTSMYLCASSLWGGSGETQYFGPGTRLLVL.

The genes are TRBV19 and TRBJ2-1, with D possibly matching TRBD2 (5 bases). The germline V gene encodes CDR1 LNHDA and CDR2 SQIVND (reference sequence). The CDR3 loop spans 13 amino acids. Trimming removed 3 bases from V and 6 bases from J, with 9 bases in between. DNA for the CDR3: TGTGCCAGTAGTATCGGGGTACTCAATGAGCAGTTCTTC. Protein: CASSIGVLNEQFF.

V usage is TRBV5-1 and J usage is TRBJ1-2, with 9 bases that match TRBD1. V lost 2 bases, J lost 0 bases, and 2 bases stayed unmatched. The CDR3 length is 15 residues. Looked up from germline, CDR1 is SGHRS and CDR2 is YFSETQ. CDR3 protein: CASSLQGAPNYGYTF. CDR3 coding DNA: TGCGCCAGCAGCTTACAGGGGGCTCCTAACTATGGCTACACCTTC.

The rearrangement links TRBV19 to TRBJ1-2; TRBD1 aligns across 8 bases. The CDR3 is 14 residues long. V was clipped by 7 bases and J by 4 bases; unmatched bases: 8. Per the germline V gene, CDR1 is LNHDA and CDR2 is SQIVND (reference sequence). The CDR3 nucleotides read TGTGCCAGTAAATTCGACAGGGGTGCCTATGGCTACACCTTC. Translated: CASKFDRGAYGYTF.

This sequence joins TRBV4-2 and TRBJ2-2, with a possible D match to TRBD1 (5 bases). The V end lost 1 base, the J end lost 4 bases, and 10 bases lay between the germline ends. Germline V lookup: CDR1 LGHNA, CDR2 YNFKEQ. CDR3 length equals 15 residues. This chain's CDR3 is CASSQVARGTGELFF. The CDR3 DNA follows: TGTGCCAGCAGCCAAGTGGCAAGGGGCACCGGGGAGCTGTTTTTT.

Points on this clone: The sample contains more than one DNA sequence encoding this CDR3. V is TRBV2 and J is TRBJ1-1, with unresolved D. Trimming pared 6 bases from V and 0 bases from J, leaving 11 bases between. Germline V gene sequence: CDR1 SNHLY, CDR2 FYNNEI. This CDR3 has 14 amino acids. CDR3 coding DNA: TGTGCCAGCAGGGCAAGATTGGTGAACACTGAAGCTTTCTTT. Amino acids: CASRARLVNTEAFF.

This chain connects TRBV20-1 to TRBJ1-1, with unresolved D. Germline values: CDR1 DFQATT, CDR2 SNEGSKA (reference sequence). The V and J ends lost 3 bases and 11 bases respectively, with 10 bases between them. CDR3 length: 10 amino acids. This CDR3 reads CSASSGDAFF. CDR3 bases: TGCAGTGCTAGTTCCGGTGACGCTTTCTTT.

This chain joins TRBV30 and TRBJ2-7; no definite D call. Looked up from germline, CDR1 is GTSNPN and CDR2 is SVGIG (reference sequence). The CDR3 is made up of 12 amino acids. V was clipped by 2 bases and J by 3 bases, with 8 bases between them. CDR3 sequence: CAWSPGNYEQYF. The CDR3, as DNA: TGTGCCTGGAGTCCCGGTAACTACGAGCAGTACTTC.

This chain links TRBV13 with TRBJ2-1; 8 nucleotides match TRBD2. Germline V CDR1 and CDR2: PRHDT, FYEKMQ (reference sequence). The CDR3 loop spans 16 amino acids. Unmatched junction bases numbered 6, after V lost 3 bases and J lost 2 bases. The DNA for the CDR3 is TGTGCCAGCAGCTTCCTTAGCGGGGTCGCCTACAATGAGCAGTTCTTC. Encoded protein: CASSFLSGVAYNEQFF.

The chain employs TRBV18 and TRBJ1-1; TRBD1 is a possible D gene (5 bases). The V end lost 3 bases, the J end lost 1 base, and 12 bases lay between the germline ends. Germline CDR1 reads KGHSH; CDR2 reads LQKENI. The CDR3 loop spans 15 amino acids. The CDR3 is CASSPSRAGNTEAFF. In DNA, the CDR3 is TGTGCCAGCTCACCTTCCAGGGCTGGGAACACTGAAGCTTTCTTT.

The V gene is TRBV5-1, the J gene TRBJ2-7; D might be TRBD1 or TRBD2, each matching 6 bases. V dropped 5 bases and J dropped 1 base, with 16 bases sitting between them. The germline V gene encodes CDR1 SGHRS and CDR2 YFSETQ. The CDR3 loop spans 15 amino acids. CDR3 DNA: TGCGCCAGCAGACTCCAGGGGACTTATTCCTACGAGCAGTACTTC. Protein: CASRLQGTYSYEQYF.

CDR3 nucleotides: TGTGCCAGCTGGTCCGGGACAGGGACCTATGGCTACACCTTC. This codes for CASWSGTGTYGYTF. The V call is TRBV5-4, the J call TRBJ1-2; TRBD1 matches 9 bases. V lost 7 bases, J lost 4 bases, and 8 bases stayed unmatched. The germline gives CDR1 SGHNT, CDR2 YYREEE (reference sequence). This CDR3 region has 14 residues.

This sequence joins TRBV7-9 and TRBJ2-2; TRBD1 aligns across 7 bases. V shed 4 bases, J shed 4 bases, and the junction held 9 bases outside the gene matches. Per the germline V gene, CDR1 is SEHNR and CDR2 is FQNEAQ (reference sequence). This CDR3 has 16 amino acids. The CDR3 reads CASSSAVGTVTGELFF. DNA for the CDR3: TGTGCCAGCAGCTCAGCGGTTGGGACAGTCACCGGGGAGCTGTTTTTT.

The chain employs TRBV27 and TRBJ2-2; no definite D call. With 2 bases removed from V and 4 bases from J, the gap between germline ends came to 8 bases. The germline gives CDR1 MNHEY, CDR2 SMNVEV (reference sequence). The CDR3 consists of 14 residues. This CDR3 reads CASSLNGVTGELFF. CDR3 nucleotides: TGTGCCAGCAGTTTAAATGGGGTCACCGGGGAGCTGTTTTTT.

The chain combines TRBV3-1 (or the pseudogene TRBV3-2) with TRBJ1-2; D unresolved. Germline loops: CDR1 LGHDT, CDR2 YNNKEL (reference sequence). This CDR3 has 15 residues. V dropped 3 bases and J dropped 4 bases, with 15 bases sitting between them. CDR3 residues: CASSQAGQTIYGYTF. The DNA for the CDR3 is TGTGCCAGCAGCCAGGCCGGGCAGACGATCTATGGCTACACCTTC.

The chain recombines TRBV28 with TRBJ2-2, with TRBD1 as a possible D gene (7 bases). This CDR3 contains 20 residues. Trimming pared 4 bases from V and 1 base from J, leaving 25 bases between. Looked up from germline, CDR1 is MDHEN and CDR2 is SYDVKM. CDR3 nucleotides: TGTGCCAGCAGTTCTATCTGGTCCGGAGGGGGCCCGAGGAACACCGGGGAGCTGTTTTTT. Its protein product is CASSSIWSGGGPRNTGELFF.

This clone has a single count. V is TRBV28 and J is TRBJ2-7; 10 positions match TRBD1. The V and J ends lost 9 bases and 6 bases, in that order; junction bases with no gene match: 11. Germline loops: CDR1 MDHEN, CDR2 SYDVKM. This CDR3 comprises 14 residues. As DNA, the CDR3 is TGTGCCAGTAAAGGACCCCGGGACAGGGGCGAGCAGTACTTC. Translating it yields CASKGPRDRGEQYF.

This CDR3 reads CASSQDGRSTDRHRYGYTF. CDR3 bases: TGCGCCAGCAGCCAAGATGGGAGATCAACGGACAGGCACCGCTATGGCTACACCTTC. The chain has TRBV4-1 and TRBJ1-2, with 7 positions matching TRBD1. The germline CDR1 and CDR2 sequences are MGHRA and YSYEKL. The length of the CDR3 is 19 residues. With 0 bases clipped from V and 4 bases from J, the junction kept 17 bases outside the gene matches.

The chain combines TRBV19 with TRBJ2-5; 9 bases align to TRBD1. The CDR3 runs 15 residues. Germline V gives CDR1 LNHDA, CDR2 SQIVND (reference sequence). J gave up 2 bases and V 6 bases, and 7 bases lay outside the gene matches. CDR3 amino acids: CASSPDRGGQETQYF. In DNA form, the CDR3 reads TGTGCCAGTAGCCCGGACAGGGGAGGGCAAGAGACCCAGTACTTC.

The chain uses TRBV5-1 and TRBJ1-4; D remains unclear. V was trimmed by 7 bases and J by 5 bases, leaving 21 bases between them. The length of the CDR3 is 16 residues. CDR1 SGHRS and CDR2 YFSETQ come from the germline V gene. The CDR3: CASADRRAGGNEKLFF. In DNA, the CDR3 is TGCGCCAGCGCCGACCGAAGGGCAGGAGGAAATGAAAAACTGTTTTTT.

CDR3 in amino acids: CASSREGQGIYEQYF. The DNA of the CDR3 is TGTGCCAGCAGCCGTGAGGGACAGGGAATCTACGAGCAGTACTTC. The chain recombines TRBV2 with TRBJ2-7, with 9 bases fitting TRBD1. The CDR3 loop spans 15 amino acids. The V gene's germline CDR1 is SNHLY and CDR2 FYNNEI. V lost 6 bases and J lost 3; bases outside the gene matches: 9.